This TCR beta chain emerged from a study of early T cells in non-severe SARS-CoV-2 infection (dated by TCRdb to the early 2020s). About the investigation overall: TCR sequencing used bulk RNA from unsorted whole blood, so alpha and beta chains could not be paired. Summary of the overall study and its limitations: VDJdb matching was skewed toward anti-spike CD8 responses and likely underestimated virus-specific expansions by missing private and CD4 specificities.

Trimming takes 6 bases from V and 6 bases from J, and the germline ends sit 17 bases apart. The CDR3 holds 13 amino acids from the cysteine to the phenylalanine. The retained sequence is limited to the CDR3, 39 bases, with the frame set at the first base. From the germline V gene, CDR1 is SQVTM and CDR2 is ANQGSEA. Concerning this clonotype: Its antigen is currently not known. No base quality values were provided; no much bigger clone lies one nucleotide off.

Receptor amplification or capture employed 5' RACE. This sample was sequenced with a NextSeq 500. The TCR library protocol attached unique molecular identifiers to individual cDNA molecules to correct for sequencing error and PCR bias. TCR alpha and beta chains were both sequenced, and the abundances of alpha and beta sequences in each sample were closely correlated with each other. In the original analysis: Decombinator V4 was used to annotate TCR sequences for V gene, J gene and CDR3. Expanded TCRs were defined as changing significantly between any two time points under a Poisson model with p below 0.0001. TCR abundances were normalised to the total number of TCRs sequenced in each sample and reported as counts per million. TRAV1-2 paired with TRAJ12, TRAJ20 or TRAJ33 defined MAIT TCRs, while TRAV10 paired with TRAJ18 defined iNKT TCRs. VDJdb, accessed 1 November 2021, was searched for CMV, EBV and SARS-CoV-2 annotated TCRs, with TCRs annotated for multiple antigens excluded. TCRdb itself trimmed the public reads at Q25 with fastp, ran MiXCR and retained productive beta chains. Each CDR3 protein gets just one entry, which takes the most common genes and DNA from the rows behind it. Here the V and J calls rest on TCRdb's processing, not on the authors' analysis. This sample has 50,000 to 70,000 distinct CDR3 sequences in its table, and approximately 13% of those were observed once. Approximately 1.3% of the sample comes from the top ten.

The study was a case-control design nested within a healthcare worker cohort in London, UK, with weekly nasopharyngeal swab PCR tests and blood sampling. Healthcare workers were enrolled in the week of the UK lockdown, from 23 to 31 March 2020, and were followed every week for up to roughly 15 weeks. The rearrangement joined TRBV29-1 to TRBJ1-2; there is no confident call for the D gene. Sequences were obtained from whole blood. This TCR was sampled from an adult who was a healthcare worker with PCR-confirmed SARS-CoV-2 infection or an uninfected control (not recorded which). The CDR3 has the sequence CSVRRGIEDGYTF. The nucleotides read TGCAGCGTCCGCCGGGGAATCGAGGATGGCTACACCTTC.